This TCR beta chain came from a study of STAT3 mutations in large granular lymphocyte leukemia. Findings and caveats of the study: Persisting codominant clonotypes may have hidden a small pathogenic clone. Suggested: STAT3 mutation was not the ancestral event for these clonal expansions. Every T-LGLL patient had at least one immunodominant TCRbeta clonotype. Treatment regimens differed across patients between samplings.

A remark on this clone: Its antigen is not known.

The V segment lost 6 bases and the J segment 2 bases; nucleotides outside the gene matches: 5. The germline CDR1 and CDR2 sequences are SGHRS and YFSETQ. The CDR3 totals 14 residues. Approximately 40,000 productive templates were obtained per sample on average. Method: immunoSEQ multiplex PCR; TCRdb's copy keeps in-frame clones and lacks some. The sample yields over 30,000 clones, approximately 83% seen once. This sequence originates from a man aged 55 to 70 with T-cell large granular lymphocyte leukemia. Some clones in this sample may be carry-over from other donors' samples. The chain carries TRBV5-1 and TRBJ2-7; 10 positions agree with TRBD1. The sample comprised peripheral blood mononuclear cells. The DNA of the CDR3 is TGCGCCAGCAAGAGAGGACAGGGGGCCTACGAGCAGTACTTC. Its translation is CASKRGQGAYEQYF. The full variable domain, completed using reference TRBV5-1 and TRBJ2-7, is KAGVTQTPRYLIKTRGQQVTLSCSPISGHRSVSWYQQTPGQGLQFLFEYFSETQRNKGNFPGRFSGRQFSNSRSEMNVSTLELGDSALYLCASKRGQGAYEQYFGPGTRLTVT.